Below are 4 T cell receptor beta chains sequenced from a single sample in a study of T cells in Graves' hyperthyroidism and ophthalmopathy. It was RNA transcripts that yielded the amplified TCR beta CDR3 regions. The TCR CDR3 first-round RT-PCR relied on the HTBI primer set. TCRdb processed the multiplex PCR reads anew with MiXCR; each CDR3 protein has one entry. The sample lists some 300,000 distinct CDR3 sequences, approximately 14% occurring once. Material for sequencing was blood. These TCRs come from a woman aged 35 to 49 with Graves' hyperthyroidism.

Many counts were recorded for this clonotype. This chain connects TRBV13 to TRBJ2-7; D not resolved. The CDR3 is 14 amino acids. V was trimmed by 1 base and J by 1 base, leaving 8 bases between them. Germline V gene lookup returns CDR1 PRHDT and CDR2 FYEKMQ (reference sequence). The CDR3 sequence: CASSLEAGSYEQYF. The CDR3 DNA reads as TGTGCCAGCAGCTTAGAGGCAGGTTCCTACGAGCAGTACTTC.

Many counts were recorded for this clonotype. The genes are TRBV18 and TRBJ1-1; no clear D. V was cut by 3 bases and J by 0 bases, with 5 bases left in between. The germline V gene has CDR1 KGHSH and CDR2 LQKENI. The CDR3 length is 13 residues. CDR3 in amino acids: CASSPGLNTEAFF. In nucleotides, the CDR3 is TGTGCCAGCTCACCCGGACTGAACACTGAAGCTTTCTTT. Using reference TRBV18 and TRBJ1-1 for the parts outside the CDR3, the full variable domain is NAGVMQNPRHLVRRRGQEARLRCSPMKGHSHVYWYRQLPEEGLKFMVYLQKENIIDESGMPKERFSAEFPKEGPSILRIQQVVRGDSAAYFCASSPGLNTEAFFGQGTRLTVV.

This clonotype was seen many times. The V gene is TRBV7-2, the J gene TRBJ1-1; D remains unclear. Germline lookup yields CDR1 SGHTA and CDR2 FQGNSA. Between the trimmed V and J ends, which lost 5 bases and 6 bases, there was a span of 10 bases. The CDR3 length is 12 residues. CDR3 residues: CASSLQVPEAFF. The CDR3 DNA sequence: TGTGCCAGCAGCCTTCAAGTGCCTGAAGCTTTCTTT. Full variable domain (remainder filled in from reference TRBV7-2 and TRBJ1-1): GAGVSQSPSNKVTEKGKDVELRCDPISGHTALYWYRQSLGQGLEFLIYFQGNSAPDKSGLPSDRFSAERTGGSVSTLTIQRTQQEDSAVYLCASSLQVPEAFFGQGTRLTVV.

This clonotype was found many times. The genes are TRBV15 and TRBJ2-1; D possibly corresponds to TRBD2 (5 bases). This CDR3 comprises 17 residues. V lost 4 bases to trimming and J lost 11 bases, with 27 bases between them. The V gene's germline CDR1 is LNHNV and CDR2 YYDKDF (reference sequence). Here the CDR3 DNA reads TGTGCCACCAGCACCTCCTCGGAGCGGTTACGGGGAAAGAAGCAGTTCTTC. It is translated as CATSTSSERLRGKKQFF.